This TCR beta chain stems from a study of blood T cell repertoires in COVID-19. Study-wide context: T cells, B-cell-depleted T cells, or PBMCs provided the cDNA or gDNA that served as material.

Clones were read by immunoSEQ multiplex PCR, and TCRdb kept only the in-frame ones, dropping some. This sample has some 100,000 clones, with about 91% found just once. Trimming stripped 6 bases from V and 0 bases from J, with 9 bases between. This CDR3 region has 13 residues. Input material: peripheral blood. The TCR was taken from a man aged 45-65 years with acute or convalescent COVID-19. This rearrangement joins TRBV12-3 or TRBV12-4 to TRBJ2-7; perhaps TRBD2 as D (6 bases). CDR3 in amino acids: CASSQGGSYEQYF. The CDR3 nucleotides are TGTGCCAGCAGCCAGGGAGGCTCCTACGAGCAGTACTTC.